This T cell receptor (beta chain) derives from a study of cytomegalovirus exposure and HLA in healthy donors. Researchers ran the PCR with 60 Vbeta and 13 Jbeta primers. This table comes from immunoSEQ multiplex PCR, and its TCRdb copy is limited to in-frame clones, with some not included. Of roughly 100,000 clones listed, 79% are singletons. The CDR3 covers 14 residues. V trimming: 5 bases; J trimming: 6 bases; junction bases outside the gene matches: 9. Germline V gene lookup returns CDR1 MNHEY and CDR2 SMNVEV (reference sequence). Study-level results: Analyses of presence and absence presupposed an approximately uniform sequencing depth across donors. Rates of TCR association differed by HLA locus in a later analysis, with DRB1 highest and HLA-C lowest. The study labeled around 160 TCR beta chains cytomegalovirus-associated.

Remarks on this clone: Its antigen remains unidentified.

V and J are TRBV27 and TRBJ1-2, with 7 bases fitting TRBD1. The sample consisted of PBMCs. This clonotype was sampled from a man aged 50-60 years in good health and CMV-seropositive. DNA for the CDR3: TGTGCCAGCAGTAAACAGGGGAATTTAGATGGCTACACCTTC. It yields the protein CASSKQGNLDGYTF.